There are a few counts of the clone carrying this TCR beta chain. Germline and junction disagree at one end, which may indicate a read error. This sample stems from a study of neurological immune-mediated disorders. The cDNA was synthesized by 5'RACE incorporating 10-nucleotide random UMIs. Each CDR3 protein is one row after TCRdb ran MiXCR on the 5' RACE reads. The repertoire has approximately 65,000 distinct CDR3 sequences, 3.5% to 5% of them found once; the top ten carry more than 2.5%. This CDR3 contains 15 residues. CDR1 and CDR2 from the germline V gene are SGHRS and YFSETQ. The chain uses TRBV5-1 and TRBJ1-6; 7 bases agree with TRBD1. The TCR sequence derives from a man aged 45-65 years with multiple sclerosis. What was sequenced was PBMCs. CDR3 loop: CASSLRQGGDSPLNF. In DNA, the CDR3 is TGCGCCAGCAGCTTGAGGCAGGGGGGTGATTCACCCCTCAACTTT.